This TCR beta chain was recorded in a study of cytomegalovirus exposure and HLA in healthy donors. Study observations and caveats: It was only CMV serostatus that was available as immune exposure information. Reported findings show TCR beta sequences accurately forecast HLA-A and HLA-B alleles in most subjects. With high specificity and sensitivity, the classifier reportedly diagnosed cytomegalovirus status.

The CDR3 length is 14 residues. Trimming took 7 bases from V and 7 from J, leaving 17 bases between them. CDR1 SGHRS and CDR2 YFSETQ come from the germline V gene. Concerning this clone: Its cognate antigen is unknown.

In the PCR, 60 Vbeta and 13 Jbeta primers were used. Original analysis: Around 9.9 million shared chains were among the approximately 87 million unique TCR beta chains that a later analysis counted. Sequencing was performed with immunoSEQ multiplex PCR; in TCRdb, only in-frame clones are kept and a portion is missing. That table is the source of V, J and clone size, and D and trimming were worked out from the DNA. The profile covers about 160,000 clones, with about 88% appearing a single time and about 2% taken by the ten largest. The sequence came from a young man in good health and CMV-seropositive. The rearrangement links TRBV5-1 to TRBJ1-4, with no clear D. The material sequenced was PBMCs. CDR3 region: CASSTQVRGEKLFF. CDR3 DNA: TGCGCCAGCTCGACGCAGGTTCGGGGTGAAAAACTGTTTTTT. The full variable domain, completed using reference TRBV5-1 and TRBJ1-4, is KAGVTQTPRYLIKTRGQQVTLSCSPISGHRSVSWYQQTPGQGLQFLFEYFSETQRNKGNFPGRFSGRQFSNSRSEMNVSTLELGDSALYLCASSTQVRGEKLFFGSGTQLSVL.